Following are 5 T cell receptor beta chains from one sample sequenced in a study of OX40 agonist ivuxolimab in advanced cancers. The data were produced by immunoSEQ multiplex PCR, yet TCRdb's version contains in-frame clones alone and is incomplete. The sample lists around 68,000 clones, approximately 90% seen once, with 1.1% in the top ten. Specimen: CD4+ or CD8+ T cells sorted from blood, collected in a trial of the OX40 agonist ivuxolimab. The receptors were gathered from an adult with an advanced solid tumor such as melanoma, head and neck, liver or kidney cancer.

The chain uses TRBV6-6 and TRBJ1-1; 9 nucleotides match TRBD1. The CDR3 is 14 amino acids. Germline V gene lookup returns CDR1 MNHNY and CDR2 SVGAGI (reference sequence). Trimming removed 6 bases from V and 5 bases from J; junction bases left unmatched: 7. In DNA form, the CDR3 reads TGTGCCAGCAGCCTACGACAGGGGGAGACTGAAGCTTTCTTT. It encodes CASSLRQGETEAFF.

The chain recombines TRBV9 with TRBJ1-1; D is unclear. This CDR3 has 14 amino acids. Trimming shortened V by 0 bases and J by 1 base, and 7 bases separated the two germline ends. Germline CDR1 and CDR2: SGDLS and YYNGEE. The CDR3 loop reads CASSVAWGNTEAFF. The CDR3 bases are TGTGCCAGCAGCGTAGCGTGGGGGAACACTGAAGCTTTCTTT.

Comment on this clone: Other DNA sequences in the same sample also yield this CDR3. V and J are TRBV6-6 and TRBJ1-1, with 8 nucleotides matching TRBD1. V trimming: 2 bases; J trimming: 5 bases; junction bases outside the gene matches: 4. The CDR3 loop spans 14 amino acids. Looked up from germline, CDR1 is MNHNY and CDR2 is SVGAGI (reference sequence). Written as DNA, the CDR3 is TGTGCCAGCAGTTACGACAGGGGTCGTACTGAAGCTTTCTTT. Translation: CASSYDRGRTEAFF.

The CDR3 DNA sequence: TGTGCCAGCAGGCCCCCAGGTCGTACGCCGAGCTCCTACGAGCAGTACTTC. This encodes CASRPPGRTPSSYEQYF. The V gene is TRBV11-2, the J gene TRBJ2-7; no firm D call. CDR1 and CDR2 from the germline V gene are SGHAT and FQNNGV. The ends were cut back, 6 bases at V and 0 bases at J, with 21 bases in the middle. The CDR3 length is 17 residues.

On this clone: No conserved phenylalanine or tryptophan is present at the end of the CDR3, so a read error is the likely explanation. The CDR3: CASSRDPDIHMNTEAFL. The DNA for the CDR3 is TGTGCCAGCAGCCGGGACCCGGACATTCACATGAACACTGAAGCTTTCCTT. The chain has TRBV9 and TRBJ1-1, with D possibly being TRBD1 (5 bases). The ends were cut back, 4 bases at V and 0 bases at J, with 19 bases in the middle. The CDR3 length is 17 residues. Germline V gene sequence: CDR1 SGDLS, CDR2 YYNGEE.